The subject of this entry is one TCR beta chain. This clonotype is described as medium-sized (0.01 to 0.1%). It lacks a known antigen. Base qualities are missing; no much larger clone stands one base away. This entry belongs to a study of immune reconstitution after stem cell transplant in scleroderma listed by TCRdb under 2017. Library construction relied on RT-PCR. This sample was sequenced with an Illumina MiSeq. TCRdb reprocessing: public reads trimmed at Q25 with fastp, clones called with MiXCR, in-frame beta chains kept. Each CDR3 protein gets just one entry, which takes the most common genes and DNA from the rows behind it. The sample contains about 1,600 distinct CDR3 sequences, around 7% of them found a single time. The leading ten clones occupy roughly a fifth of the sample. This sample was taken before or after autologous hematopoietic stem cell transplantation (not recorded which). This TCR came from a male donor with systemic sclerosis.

Here the CDR3 is given as CASSRPGQGNTEAFF. The nucleotides read TGTGCCAGCAGCCGCCCGGGACAGGGGAACACTGAAGCTTTCTTT. The sequence links TRBV12-3 or TRBV12-4 to TRBJ1-1, and TRBD1 matches 9 of the central bases. V trim: 6 bases; J trim: 1 base; unmatched bases: 6. The CDR3 contains 15 residues, cysteine and phenylalanine counted. The CDR3 DNA has 45 bases and is translated from base 1.